The clone carrying this T cell receptor (beta chain) was detected a few times. Its specificity is unknown. The V end lost 2 bases, the J end lost 3 bases, and 17 bases lay between the germline ends. The CDR3 sequence is 16 residues long. Germline V gives CDR1 MGHRA, CDR2 YSYEKL. Caucasian, healthy and from Russia, the donors were aged between 6 and 90. Peripheral blood, roughly 9.3 milliliters per donor, was collected. The data were obtained in a study of blood T cells in healthy people across ages. Study-level findings and limits: There were more naive CD4+ cells and higher diversity in long-lived donors than in aged donors.

Alongside a J-beta primer mix, a sample-barcoded 5' primer served in a second PCR lasting 7 to 11 cycles. TCRdb recomputed calls from the 5' RACE reads with MiXCR, one row per CDR3 protein. The sample comprises 920,000 or so distinct CDR3 sequences, under 55% of which are singletons, and 18% rests with the top ten. The chain links TRBV4-1 to TRBJ2-7; D is perhaps TRBD2 (6 bases). Sequences were obtained from blood. This receptor was taken from a woman aged 55-69 years in good health. DNA for the CDR3: TGCGCCAGCAGCCAAACACTCGGGACTTCCCTCTACGAGCAGTACTTC. It codes for CASSQTLGTSLYEQYF.